This TCR beta chain was captured by sequencing in a study of response to subunit inactivated influenza vaccine (dated by TCRdb to 2017 to 2018). At the level of the whole study: To follow how T cells responded to a trivalent subunit inactivated influenza vaccine, the researchers relied on deep quantitative profiling of the T cell receptor repertoire.

Unmatched junction bases come to 10, with V trimmed by 3 bases and J by 7 bases. The CDR3, from cysteine to phenylalanine, totals 16 residues. Left in the record is the CDR3 DNA by itself, 48 bases read in frame from the first base. As encoded in the germline V gene (reference sequence), CDR1 is SEHNR while CDR2 is FQNEAQ. General conclusions and limits of the study: It was suggested by the authors that each seasonal influenza vaccination may recruit only a limited number of new T cells.

The method behind the library was RT-PCR. These reads were obtained on an Illumina HiSeq 2500. TCRdb ran its own pipeline on the public reads, namely fastp trimming at Q25 and MiXCR clone calling, and kept in-frame beta chains. For every CDR3 protein sequence, its rows merge into one entry that carries the most common genes and DNA. Recorded for this sample are roughly 710,000 distinct CDR3 sequences; approximately 15% of them occurred a single time. Roughly 7.6% of the sample belongs to the ten largest clones. As regards this clonotype: What this receptor recognizes is not known. The record has no base qualities; no much larger clone is one base away.

The rearranged chain carries TRBV7-9 and TRBJ2-1, and TRBD2 matches 9 of the central bases. The sequencing here drew on PBMCs from blood, taken 14 to 15 days before vaccination. This clonotype was sampled from a man in his fifties who received an inactivated influenza vaccine. Donor details come from another sample of the same person, matched by shared clones. The CDR3 reads as follows: CASSFFSGGSKNEQFF. The bases are TGTGCCAGCAGCTTCTTTAGCGGGGGATCAAAAAATGAGCAGTTCTTC.